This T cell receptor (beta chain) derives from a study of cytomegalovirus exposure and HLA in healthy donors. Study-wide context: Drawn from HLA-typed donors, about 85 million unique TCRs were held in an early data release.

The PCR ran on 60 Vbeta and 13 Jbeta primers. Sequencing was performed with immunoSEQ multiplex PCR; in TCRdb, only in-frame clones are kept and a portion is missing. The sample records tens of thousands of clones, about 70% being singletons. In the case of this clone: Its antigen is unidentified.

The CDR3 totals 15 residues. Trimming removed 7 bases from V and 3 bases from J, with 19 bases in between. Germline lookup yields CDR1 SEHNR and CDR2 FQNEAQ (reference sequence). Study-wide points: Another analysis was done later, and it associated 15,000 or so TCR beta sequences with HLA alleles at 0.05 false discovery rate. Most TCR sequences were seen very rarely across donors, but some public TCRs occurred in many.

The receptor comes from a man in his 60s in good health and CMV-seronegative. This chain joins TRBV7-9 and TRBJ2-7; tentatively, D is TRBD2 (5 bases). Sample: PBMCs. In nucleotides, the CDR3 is TGTGCCAGCATGGTCAGCGGTCCGGATTACTACGAGCAGTACTTC. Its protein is CASMVSGPDYYEQYF. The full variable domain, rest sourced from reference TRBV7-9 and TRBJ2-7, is DTGVSQNPRHKITKRGQNVTFRCDPISEHNRLYWYRQTLGQGPEFLTYFQNEAQLEKSRLLSDRFSAERPKGSFSTLEIQRTEQGDSAMYLCASMVSGPDYYEQYFGPGTRLTVT.